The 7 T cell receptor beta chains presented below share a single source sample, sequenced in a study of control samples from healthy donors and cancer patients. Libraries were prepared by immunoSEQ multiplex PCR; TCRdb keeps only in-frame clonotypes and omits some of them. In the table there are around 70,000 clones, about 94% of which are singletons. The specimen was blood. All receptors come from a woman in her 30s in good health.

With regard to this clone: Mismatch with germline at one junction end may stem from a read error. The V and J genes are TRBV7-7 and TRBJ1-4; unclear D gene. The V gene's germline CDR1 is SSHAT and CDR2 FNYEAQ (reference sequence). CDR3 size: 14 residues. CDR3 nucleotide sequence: TGTGCTAGCAGCTTAGGCAGTCGGGGTGAAAAACTGTTTTTT. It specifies CASSLGSRGEKLFF.

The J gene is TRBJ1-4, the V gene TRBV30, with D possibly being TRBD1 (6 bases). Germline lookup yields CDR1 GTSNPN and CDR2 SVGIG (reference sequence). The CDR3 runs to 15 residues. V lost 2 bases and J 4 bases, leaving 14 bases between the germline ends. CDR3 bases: TGTGCCTGGAGTCGACGCGCAGGGGTTAATGAAAAACTGTTTTTT. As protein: CAWSRRAGVNEKLFF.

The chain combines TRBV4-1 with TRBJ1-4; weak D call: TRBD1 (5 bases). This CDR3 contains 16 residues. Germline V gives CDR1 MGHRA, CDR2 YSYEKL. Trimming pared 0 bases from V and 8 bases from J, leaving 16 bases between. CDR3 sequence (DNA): TGCGCCAGCAGCCAAGATGGGGCCAAATCGGGAGAAAAACTGTTTTTT. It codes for CASSQDGAKSGEKLFF.

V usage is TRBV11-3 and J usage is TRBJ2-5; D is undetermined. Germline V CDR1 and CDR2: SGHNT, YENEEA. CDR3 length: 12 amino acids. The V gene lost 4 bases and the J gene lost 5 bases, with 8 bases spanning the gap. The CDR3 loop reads CASSSFRETQYF. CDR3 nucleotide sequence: TGTGCCAGCAGCTCCTTTAGGGAGACCCAGTACTTC.

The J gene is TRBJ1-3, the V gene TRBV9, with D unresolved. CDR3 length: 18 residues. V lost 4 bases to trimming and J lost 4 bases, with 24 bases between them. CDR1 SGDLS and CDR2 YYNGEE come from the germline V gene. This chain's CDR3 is CASSPRNPSWAAGNTIYF. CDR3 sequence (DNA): TGTGCCAGCAGCCCACGTAATCCCTCGTGGGCTGCGGGAAACACCATATATTTT.

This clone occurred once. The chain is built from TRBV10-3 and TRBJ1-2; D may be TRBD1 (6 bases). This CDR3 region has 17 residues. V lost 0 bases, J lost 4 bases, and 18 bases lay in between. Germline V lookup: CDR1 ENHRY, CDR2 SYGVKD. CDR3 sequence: CAISESGGTLEPYGYTF. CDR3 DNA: TGTGCCATCAGTGAGTCAGGCGGGACACTAGAGCCCTATGGCTACACCTTC.

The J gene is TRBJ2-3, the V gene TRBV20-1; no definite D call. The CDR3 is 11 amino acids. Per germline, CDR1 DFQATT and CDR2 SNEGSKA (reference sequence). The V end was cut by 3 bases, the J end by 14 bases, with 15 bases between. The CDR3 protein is CSASSGAPWYF. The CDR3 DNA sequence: TGCAGTGCTAGTTCAGGCGCACCCTGGTATTTT.